The rows below give T cell receptor beta chains drawn from one sample of a study of T cells in Graves' hyperthyroidism and ophthalmopathy. TCRdb fed the multiplex PCR reads into MiXCR, producing one record per CDR3 protein. The table has about 600,000 distinct CDR3 sequences, about 16% seen once; the top ten hold less than 3.5%. The sequenced material came from blood. Receptor source: a woman in her 40s with Graves' ophthalmopathy. Each CDR3 is given with its conserved first and last residue. Expanded clones get a size class; other rows say once, few or many, or leave the size out.

clone_size,j_call,v_call,cdr3_aa
few,TRBJ2-3,TRBV7-9,CASSKEIWEDTQYF
many,TRBJ2-1,TRBV30,CAWSVDGGGYNEQFF
.,TRBJ1-1,TRBV29-1,CSVVRNTEAFF
.,TRBJ2-7,TRBV15,CATSRDIGTGEQYF
once,TRBJ2-7,TRBV19,CASSITGTYEQYF
few,TRBJ2-2,TRBV20-1,CSARDPRGDHGELFF
.,TRBJ2-7,TRBV5-1,CASSLGGGQTYEQYF
few,TRBJ2-1,TRBV5-6,CASSLVGTSGGLRQFF
.,TRBJ2-7,TRBV12-5,CASGPTVYEQYF
few,TRBJ1-2,TRBV12-5,CASGPRTTANYGYTF
.,TRBJ2-3,TRBV20-1,CSASSNGLTDTQYF
many,TRBJ1-6,TRBV13,CASSLNGQGGNSPLHF
.,TRBJ2-7,TRBV20-1,CSAAPPGTSGGYLYVEEQYF
many,TRBJ2-7,TRBV6-2/TRBV6-3,CASSPGQAPYEQYF
many,TRBJ2-3,TRBV11-1,CASRQSTAVDTQYF
many,TRBJ1-4,TRBV5-1,CASSLGGTNEKLFF
many,TRBJ1-1,TRBV6-2/TRBV6-3,CASSPGQLTEAFF
.,TRBJ1-1,TRBV30,CAWSDENTEAFF
.,TRBJ1-1,TRBV5-1,CASSPDMSTEAFF
many,TRBJ2-3,TRBV19,CASSTRSSGVADTQYF
.,TRBJ2-5,TRBV7-6,CASSPILAGGLKETQYF
few,TRBJ2-3,TRBV30,CAWSMGTGGLTDTQYF
few,TRBJ2-2,TRBV12-3/TRBV12-4,CASSLGGGQGPGELFF
.,TRBJ2-5,TRBV10-3,CATGDRVQETQYF
few,TRBJ1-2,TRBV28,CASSRGFDYGYTF
few,TRBJ1-2,TRBV18,CASSSGIEQSYGYTF
few,TRBJ2-2,TRBV12-3/TRBV12-4,CASSSRDRGGGELFF
.,TRBJ1-5,TRBV27,CASSLTLQGNQPQHF
.,TRBJ2-1,TRBV5-4,CASSSPGDPYNEQFF
few,TRBJ2-1,TRBV20-1,CSAPETYNEQFF
few,TRBJ2-1,TRBV5-1,CASSLTSERGNEQFF